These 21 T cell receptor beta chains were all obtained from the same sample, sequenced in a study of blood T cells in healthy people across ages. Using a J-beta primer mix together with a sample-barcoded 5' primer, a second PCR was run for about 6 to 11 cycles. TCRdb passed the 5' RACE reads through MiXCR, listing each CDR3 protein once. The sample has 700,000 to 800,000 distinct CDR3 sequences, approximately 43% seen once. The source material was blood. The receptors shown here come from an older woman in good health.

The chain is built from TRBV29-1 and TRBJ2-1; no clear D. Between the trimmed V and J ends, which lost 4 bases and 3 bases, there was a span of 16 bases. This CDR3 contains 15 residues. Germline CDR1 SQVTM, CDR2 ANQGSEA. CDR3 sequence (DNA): TGCAGCGTTGTACTTTCGCCAGGAGACTACAATGAGCAGTTCTTC. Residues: CSVVLSPGDYNEQFF.

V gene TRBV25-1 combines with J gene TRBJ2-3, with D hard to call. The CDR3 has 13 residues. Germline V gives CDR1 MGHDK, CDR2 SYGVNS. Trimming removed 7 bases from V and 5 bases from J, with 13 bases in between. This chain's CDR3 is CASKGLPGDTQYF. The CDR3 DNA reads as TGTGCCAGCAAAGGCCTGCCGGGAGATACGCAGTATTTT.

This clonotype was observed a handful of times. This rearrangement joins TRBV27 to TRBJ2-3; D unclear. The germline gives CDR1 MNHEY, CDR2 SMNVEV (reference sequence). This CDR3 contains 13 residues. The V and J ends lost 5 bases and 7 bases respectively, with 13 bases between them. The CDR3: CASSPGSLNTQYF. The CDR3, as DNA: TGTGCCAGCAGTCCCGGGTCGTTAAATACGCAGTATTTT.

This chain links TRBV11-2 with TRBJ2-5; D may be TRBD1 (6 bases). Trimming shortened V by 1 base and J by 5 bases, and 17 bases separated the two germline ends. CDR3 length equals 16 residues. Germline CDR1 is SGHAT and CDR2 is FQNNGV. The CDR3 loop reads CASSLGGGAASETQYF. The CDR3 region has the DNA TGTGCCAGCAGCTTAGGTGGGGGCGCGGCCAGCGAGACCCAGTACTTC.

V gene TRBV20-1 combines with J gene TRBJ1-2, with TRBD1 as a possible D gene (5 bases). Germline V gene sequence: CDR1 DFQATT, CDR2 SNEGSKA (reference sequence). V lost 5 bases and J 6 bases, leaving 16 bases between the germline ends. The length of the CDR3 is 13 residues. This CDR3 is CSARRSRVDGYTF. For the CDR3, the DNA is TGCAGTGCTCGCCGGAGCAGGGTGGATGGCTACACCTTC.

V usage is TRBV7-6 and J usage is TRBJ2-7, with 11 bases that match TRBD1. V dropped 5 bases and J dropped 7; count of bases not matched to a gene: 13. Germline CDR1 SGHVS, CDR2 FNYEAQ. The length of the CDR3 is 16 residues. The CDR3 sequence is CASSPLLGQGAEEQYF. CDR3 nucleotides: TGTGCCAGCAGCCCACTCCTTGGACAGGGGGCTGAAGAGCAGTACTTC.

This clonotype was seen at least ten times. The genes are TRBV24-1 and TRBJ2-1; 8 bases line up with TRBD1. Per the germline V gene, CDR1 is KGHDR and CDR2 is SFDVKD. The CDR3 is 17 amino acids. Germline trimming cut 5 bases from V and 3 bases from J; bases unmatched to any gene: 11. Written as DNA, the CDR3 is TGTGCCACCAGTGTGAGGCCGGGACAGGCCCACTACAATGAGCAGTTCTTC. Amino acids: CATSVRPGQAHYNEQFF.

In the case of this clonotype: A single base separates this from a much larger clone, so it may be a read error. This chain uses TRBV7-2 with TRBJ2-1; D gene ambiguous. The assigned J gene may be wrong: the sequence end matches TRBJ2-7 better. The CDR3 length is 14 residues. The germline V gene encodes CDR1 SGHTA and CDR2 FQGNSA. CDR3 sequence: CAGSASGVNNEQYF. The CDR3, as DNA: TGTGCCGGCAGCGCTAGTGGGGTCAACAATGAGCAGTACTTC.

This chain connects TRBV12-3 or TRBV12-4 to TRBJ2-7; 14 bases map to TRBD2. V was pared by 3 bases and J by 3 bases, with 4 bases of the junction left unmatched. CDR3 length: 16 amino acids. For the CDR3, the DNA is TGTGCCAGCAGTTTTGAAGGACTAGCGGGGGGCTACGAGCAGTACTTC. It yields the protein CASSFEGLAGGYEQYF.

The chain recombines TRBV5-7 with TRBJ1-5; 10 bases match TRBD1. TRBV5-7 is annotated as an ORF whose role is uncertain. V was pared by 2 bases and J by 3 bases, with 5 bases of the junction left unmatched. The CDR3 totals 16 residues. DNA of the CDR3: TGTGCCAGCAGCTTTTGGGGGACAGGGGCCAATCAGCCCCAGCATTTT. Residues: CASSFWGTGANQPQHF.

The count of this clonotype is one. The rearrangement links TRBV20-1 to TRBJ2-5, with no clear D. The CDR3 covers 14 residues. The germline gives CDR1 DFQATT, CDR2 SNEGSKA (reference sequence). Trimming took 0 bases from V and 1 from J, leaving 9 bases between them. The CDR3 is CSARDHTIQETQYF. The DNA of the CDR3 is TGCAGTGCTAGAGATCATACGATCCAAGAGACCCAGTACTTC.

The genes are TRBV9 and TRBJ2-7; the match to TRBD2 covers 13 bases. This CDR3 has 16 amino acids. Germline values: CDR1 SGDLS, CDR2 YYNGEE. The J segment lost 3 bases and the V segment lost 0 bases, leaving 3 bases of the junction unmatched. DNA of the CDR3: TGTGCCAGCAGCGTAGGGACTAGCGGGAGTTTCTACGAGCAGTACTTC. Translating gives CASSVGTSGSFYEQYF.

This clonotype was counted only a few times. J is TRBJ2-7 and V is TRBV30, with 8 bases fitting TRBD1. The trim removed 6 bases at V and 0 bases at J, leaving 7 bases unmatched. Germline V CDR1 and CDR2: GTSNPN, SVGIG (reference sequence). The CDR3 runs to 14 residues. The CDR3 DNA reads TGTGCCTGTCGACGACAGGGGAGCTCCTACGAGCAGTACTTC. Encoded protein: CACRRQGSSYEQYF.

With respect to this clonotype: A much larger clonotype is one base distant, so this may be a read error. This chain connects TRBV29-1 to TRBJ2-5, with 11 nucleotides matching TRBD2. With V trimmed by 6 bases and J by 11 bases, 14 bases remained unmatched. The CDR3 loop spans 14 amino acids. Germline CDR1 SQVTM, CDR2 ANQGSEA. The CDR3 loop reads CSVRVTSGGWEQYF. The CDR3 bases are TGCAGCGTGAGGGTTACTAGCGGGGGATGGGAGCAGTACTTC.

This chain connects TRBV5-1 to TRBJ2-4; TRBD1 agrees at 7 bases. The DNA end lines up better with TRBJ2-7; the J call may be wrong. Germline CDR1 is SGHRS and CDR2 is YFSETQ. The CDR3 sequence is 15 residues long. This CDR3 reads CASSPMPGTDYEQYF. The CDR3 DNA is TGCGCCAGCAGCCCAATGCCTGGGACAGACTACGAGCAGTACTTC.

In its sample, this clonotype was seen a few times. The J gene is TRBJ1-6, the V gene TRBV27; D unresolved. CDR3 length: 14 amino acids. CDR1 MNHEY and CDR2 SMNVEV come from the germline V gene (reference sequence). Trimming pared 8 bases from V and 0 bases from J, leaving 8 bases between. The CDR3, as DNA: TGTGCCAGCTCCGTCAGCTCCTATAATTCACCCCTCCACTTT. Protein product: CASSVSSYNSPLHF.

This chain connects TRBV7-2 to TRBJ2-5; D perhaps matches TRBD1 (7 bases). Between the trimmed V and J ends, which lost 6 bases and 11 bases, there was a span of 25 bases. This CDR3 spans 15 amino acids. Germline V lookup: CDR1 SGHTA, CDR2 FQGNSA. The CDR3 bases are TGTGCCAGCAGACAACCCTCGACAGGGACGGGAGAGCAGTACTTC. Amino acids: CASRQPSTGTGEQYF.

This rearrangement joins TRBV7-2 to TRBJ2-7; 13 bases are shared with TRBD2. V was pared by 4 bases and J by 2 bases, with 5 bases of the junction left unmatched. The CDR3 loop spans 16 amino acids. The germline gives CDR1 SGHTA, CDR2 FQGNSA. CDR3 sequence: CASSSRTSGGTYEQYF. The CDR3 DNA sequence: TGTGCCAGCAGCTCGAGGACTAGCGGGGGTACCTACGAGCAGTACTTC.

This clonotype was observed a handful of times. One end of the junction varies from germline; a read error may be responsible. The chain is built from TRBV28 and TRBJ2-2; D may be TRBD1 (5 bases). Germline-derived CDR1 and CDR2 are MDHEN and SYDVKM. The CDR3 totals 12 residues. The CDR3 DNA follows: TGTGCCAGCAACAGGAACGCCGGGGAGCTGTTTTTT. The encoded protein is CASNRNAGELFF.

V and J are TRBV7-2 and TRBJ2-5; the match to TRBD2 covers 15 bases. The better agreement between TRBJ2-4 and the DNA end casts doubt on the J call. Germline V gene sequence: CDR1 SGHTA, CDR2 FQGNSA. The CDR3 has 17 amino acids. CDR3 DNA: TGTGCCAGCGGCCGGACTAGCGGGGGGGCCCAGGAAAACATTCAGTACTTC. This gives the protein CASGRTSGGAQENIQYF.

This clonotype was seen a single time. CDR3 DNA: TGTGCCAGCAGCCATGGGGGCGGTGCCTACGAGCAGTACTTC. This gives the protein CASSHGGGAYEQYF. The V call is TRBV3-1, the J call TRBJ2-7, with D perhaps matching TRBD1 (6 bases). CDR1 and CDR2 from the germline V gene are LGHDT and YNNKEL (reference sequence). The V end was cut by 3 bases, the J end by 2 bases, with 11 bases between. The CDR3 has 14 residues.